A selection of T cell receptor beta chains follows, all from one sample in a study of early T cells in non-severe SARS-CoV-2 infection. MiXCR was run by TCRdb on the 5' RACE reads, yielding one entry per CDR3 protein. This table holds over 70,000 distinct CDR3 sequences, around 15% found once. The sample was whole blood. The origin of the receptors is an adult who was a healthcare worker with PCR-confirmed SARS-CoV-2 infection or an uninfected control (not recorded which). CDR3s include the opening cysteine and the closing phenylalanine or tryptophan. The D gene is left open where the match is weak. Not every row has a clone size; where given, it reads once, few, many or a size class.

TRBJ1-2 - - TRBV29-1 TGCAGCGTTAAGTCGAGTGATCCCGCTTATGGCTACACCTTC CSVKSSDPAYGYTF
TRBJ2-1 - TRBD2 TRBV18 TGTGCCAGCTCACGGCCGGGACTAGCGGGAGTCTATGAGCAGTTCTTC CASSRPGLAGVYEQFF
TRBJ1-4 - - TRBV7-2 TGTGCCAGCAGCTTAATCGGCGCGGGGGAAAAACTGTTTTTT CASSLIGAGEKLFF
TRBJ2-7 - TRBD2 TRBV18 TGTGCCAGCTCACCGAGCCGGGGGGGGACGTACTCCTACGAGCAGTACTTC CASSPSRGGTYSYEQYF
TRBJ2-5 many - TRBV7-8 TGTGCCAGCAGCCATGGGGCGGGAACGGAGACCCAGTACTTC CASSHGAGTETQYF
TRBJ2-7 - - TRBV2 TGTGCCAGCAGTGGTCACTTCAGCTCCTACGAGCAGTACTTC CASSGHFSSYEQYF
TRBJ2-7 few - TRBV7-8 TGTGCCAGCAGACCCGACCCCTACGAGCAGTACTTC CASRPDPYEQYF
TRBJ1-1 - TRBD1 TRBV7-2 TGTGCCAGCAGCCCGGACAGGGCGAGGGCTTTCTTT CASSPDRARAFF
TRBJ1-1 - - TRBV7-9 TGTGCCAGCAGCTCGGGCAGTGGGGCTTTCTTT CASSSGSGAFF
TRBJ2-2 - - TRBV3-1 TGTGCCAGCAGAGAAGCGGCGAACACCGGGGAGCTGTTTTTT CASREAANTGELFF
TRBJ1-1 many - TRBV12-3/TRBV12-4 TGTGCCAGCAGGTCCCGGGATACTGAAGCTTTCTTT CASRSRDTEAFF